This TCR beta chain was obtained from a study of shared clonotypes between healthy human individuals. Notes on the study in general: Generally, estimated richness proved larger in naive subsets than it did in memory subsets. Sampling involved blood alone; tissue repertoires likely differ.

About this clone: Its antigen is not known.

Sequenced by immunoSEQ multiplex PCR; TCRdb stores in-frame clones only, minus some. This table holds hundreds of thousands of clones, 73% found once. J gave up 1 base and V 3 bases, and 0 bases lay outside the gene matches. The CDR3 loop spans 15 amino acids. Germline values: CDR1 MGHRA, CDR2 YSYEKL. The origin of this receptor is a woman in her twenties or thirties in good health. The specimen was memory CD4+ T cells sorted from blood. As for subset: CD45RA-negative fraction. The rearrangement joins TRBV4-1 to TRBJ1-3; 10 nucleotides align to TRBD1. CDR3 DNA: TGCGCCAGCAGCCAGGACAGGGGGTCTGGAAACACCATATATTTT. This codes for CASSQDRGSGNTIYF.